The 10 T cell receptor beta chains reported below all come from one sample, sequenced in a study of radiotherapy plus CTLA-4 blockade in lung cancer. Assay: immunoSEQ multiplex PCR; the TCRdb copy retains only in-frame clones and omits some. Of 65,000 to 95,000 clones in the sample, more than 75% were seen once. The starting material was peripheral blood, obtained from a patient treated with radiotherapy plus ipilimumab. Receptors originate from a human donor with non-small cell lung cancer who had stable disease on radiotherapy plus ipilimumab.

The gene calls are TRBV5-1 and TRBJ2-5; 13 bases align to TRBD2. Germline CDR1 reads SGHRS; CDR2 reads YFSETQ. V shed 4 bases, J shed 1 base, and the junction held 10 bases outside the gene matches. The CDR3 has 18 residues. In DNA form, the CDR3 reads TGCGCCAGCAGCCCGGGCAGGGGACTAGCGGGGACCCAAGAGACCCAGTACTTC. It codes for CASSPGRGLAGTQETQYF.

V gene TRBV6-1 combines with J gene TRBJ2-3, with unresolved D. Deletions cut 11 bases from V and 2 bases from J, with 17 bases between. CDR1 is MNHNS and CDR2 is SASEGT in the germline V gene. CDR3 size: 14 residues. The CDR3 loop reads CAGIGNSLTDTQYF. CDR3 DNA: TGTGCCGGGATAGGGAACAGCCTCACAGATACGCAGTATTTT.

The table lists this clone with a count of one. The chain joins TRBV7-2 to TRBJ2-5; 10 bases map to TRBD2. Germline CDR1 is SGHTA and CDR2 is FQGNSA. V shed 4 bases, J shed 5 bases, and the junction held 4 bases outside the gene matches. The CDR3 runs 14 residues. CDR3 residues: CASSYSTSGETQYF. CDR3 coding DNA: TGTGCCAGCAGCTACTCGACTAGCGGGGAGACCCAGTACTTC.

The rearrangement links TRBV7-6 to TRBJ2-7; D gene uncertain. V shed 1 base and J shed 2 bases, with 9 bases lying between them. Germline CDR1 is SGHVS and CDR2 is FNYEAQ. The CDR3 totals 14 residues. The CDR3 reads CASSLGVSTYEQYF. DNA for the CDR3: TGTGCCAGCAGCTTAGGGGTTTCTACCTACGAGCAGTACTTC.

V and J are TRBV10-1 and TRBJ1-2, with D tentatively TRBD1 (5 bases). V was shortened by 3 bases and J by 0 bases, with 11 bases between the two germline ends. The CDR3 is 15 residues long. In germline, CDR1 is WNHNN, CDR2 SYGVQD (reference sequence). The CDR3 protein is CASSEGQGANYGYTF. The CDR3 nucleotides read TGCGCCAGCAGTGAAGGTCAGGGAGCTAACTATGGCTACACCTTC.

The chain recombines TRBV2 with TRBJ2-3; tentatively, D is TRBD1 or TRBD2 (5 bases each). The CDR3 has 16 amino acids. Per germline, CDR1 SNHLY and CDR2 FYNNEI. Trimming took 0 bases from V and 2 from J, leaving 12 bases between them. The CDR3 DNA reads as TGTGCCAGCAGTGAAGCTTCGGGACGATACACAGATACGCAGTATTTT. It translates to CASSEASGRYTDTQYF.

V and J are TRBV5-1 and TRBJ2-7, with 10 bases identical to TRBD1. This CDR3 comprises 14 residues. Germline values: CDR1 SGHRS, CDR2 YFSETQ. After removal of 4 bases from V and 3 bases from J, the junction contained 4 bases not matched to a gene. CDR3 nucleotide sequence: TGCGCCAGCAGCAGGGGACAGGGGAACTACGAGCAGTACTTC. This sequence encodes CASSRGQGNYEQYF.

This clone was counted once. The rearrangement uses TRBV19 and TRBJ1-1; 8 nucleotides match TRBD1. The junction had 6 bases not matched to a gene; V was cut back by 5 bases and J by 1 base. The CDR3 length is 15 residues. Germline values: CDR1 LNHDA, CDR2 SQIVND (reference sequence). CDR3 amino acids: CASSPRTGQNTEAFF. As DNA, the CDR3 is TGTGCCAGTAGTCCCCGGACAGGGCAGAACACTGAAGCTTTCTTT. Based on the CDR3 plus reference TRBV19 and TRBJ1-1, the full variable domain is DGGITQSPKYLFRKEGQNVTLSCEQNLNHDAMYWYRQDPGQGLRLIYYSQIVNDFQKGDIAEGYSVSREKKESFPLTVTSAQKNPTAFYLCASSPRTGQNTEAFFGQGTRLTVV.

The V gene is TRBV5-4, the J gene TRBJ2-5; no firm D call. There are 14 residues in the CDR3. Trimming took off 5 bases at V and 1 base at J, with 12 bases between the two ends. Germline V gene sequence: CDR1 SGHNT, CDR2 YYREEE (reference sequence). This chain's CDR3 is CASSLRLPQETQYF. The CDR3 bases are TGTGCCAGCAGTCTAAGGCTTCCCCAAGAGACCCAGTACTTC.

V is TRBV2 and J is TRBJ1-3, with D unclear. The germline CDR1 and CDR2 sequences are SNHLY and FYNNEI. V lost 6 bases and J lost 0, with 12 bases in between. The CDR3 has 15 residues. The CDR3 spells CASRSTPSSGNTIYF. The CDR3 region has the DNA TGTGCCAGCAGGTCAACCCCAAGCTCTGGAAACACCATATATTTT.